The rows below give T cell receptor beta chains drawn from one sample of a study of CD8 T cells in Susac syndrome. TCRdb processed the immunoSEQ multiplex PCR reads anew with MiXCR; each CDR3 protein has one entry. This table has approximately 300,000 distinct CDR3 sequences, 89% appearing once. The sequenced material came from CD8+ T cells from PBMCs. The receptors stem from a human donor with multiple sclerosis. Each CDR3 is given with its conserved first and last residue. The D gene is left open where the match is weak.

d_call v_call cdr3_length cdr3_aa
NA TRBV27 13 CASSSLVWETQYF
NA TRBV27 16 CASTGHLTPNTGELFF
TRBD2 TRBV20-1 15 CSARELAARSYEQYF
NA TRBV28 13 CASSFRPIDTQYF
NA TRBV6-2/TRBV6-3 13 CASSWTMNTEAFF
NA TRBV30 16 CAWSVLGGTGANVLTF
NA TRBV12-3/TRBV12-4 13 CASSSVANNEQFF
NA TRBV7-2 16 CASSLKRLAGSNEQFF
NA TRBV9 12 CASSPFGDTQYF
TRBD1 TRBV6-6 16 CASSTSRDRVTYEQYF
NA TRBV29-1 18 CSVGGTDRVGSGANVLTF
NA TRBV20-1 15 CSARVSGTDGSEQYF
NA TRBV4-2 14 CASSQVGGHNEQFF
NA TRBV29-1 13 CSVEDLEIYGYTF
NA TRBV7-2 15 CASSPDWGRAETQYF
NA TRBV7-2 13 CASSLLLRDEQYF
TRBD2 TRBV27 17 CASSPSASGRAPNEQFF
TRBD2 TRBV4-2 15 CASSEDTSGGVEQFF
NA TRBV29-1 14 CSVDQGTSTDTQYF
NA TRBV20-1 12 CSASGGGYEQYF
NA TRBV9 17 CASSVGKGLGSYNEQFF
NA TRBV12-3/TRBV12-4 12 CASSSQGNEQFF
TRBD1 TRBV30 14 CAWIEQGAYEKLFF
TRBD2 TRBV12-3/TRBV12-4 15 CASSTRTSGTGEQYF